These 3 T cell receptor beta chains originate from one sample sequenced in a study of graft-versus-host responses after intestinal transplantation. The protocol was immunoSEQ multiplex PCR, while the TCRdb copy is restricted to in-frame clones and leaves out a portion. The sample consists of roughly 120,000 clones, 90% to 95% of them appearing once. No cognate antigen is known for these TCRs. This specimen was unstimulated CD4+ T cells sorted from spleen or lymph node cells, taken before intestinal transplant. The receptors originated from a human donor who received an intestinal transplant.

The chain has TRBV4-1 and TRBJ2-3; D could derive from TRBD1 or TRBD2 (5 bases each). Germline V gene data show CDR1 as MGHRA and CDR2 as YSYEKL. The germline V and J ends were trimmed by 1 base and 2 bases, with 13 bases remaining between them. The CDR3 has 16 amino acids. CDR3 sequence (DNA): TGCGCCAGCAGCCAAGTAGTCGGGACCCTCACAGATACGCAGTATTTT. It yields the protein CASSQVVGTLTDTQYF.

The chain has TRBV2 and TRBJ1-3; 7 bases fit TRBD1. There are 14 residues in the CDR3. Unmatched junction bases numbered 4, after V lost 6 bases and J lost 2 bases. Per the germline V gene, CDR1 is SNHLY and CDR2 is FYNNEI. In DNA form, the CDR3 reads TGTGCCAGCAGGAAGGGGGCGGCTGGAAACACCATATATTTT. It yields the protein CASRKGAAGNTIYF. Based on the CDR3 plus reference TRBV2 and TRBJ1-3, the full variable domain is EPEVTQTPSHQVTQMGQEVILRCVPISNHLYFYWYRQILGQKVEFLVSFYNNEISEKSEIFDDQFSVERPDGSNFTLKIRSTKLEDSAMYFCASRKGAAGNTIYFGEGSWLTVV.

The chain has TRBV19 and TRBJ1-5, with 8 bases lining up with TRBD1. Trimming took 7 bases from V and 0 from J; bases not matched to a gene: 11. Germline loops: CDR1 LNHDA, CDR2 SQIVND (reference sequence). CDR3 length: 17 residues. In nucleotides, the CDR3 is TGTGCCAGTATCAGCCTCGGACAGGGCCTTAGCAATCAGCCCCAGCATTTT. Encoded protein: CASISLGQGLSNQPQHF.